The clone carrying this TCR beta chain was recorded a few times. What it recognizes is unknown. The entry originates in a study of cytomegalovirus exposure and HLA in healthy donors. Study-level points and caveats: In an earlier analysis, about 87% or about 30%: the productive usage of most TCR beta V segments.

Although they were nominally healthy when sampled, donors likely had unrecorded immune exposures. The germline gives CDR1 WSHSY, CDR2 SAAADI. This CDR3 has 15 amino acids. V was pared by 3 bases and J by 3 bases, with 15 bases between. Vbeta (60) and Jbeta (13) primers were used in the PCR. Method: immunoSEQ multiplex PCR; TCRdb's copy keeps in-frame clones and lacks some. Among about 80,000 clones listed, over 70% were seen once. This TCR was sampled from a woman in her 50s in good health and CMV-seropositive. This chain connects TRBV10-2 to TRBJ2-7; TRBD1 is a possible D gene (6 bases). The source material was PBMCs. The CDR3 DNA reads TGCGCCAGCAGTGATAGGGGGACAACCGTCTACGAGCAGTACTTC. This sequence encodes CASSDRGTTVYEQYF.